Listed here is a single T cell receptor (beta chain). This sample was included in a study of blood T cell repertoires in COVID-19. The overall study: The United States, Italy and Spain provided the acute and convalescent COVID-19 samples. The cDNA or gDNA used as material had been derived from T cells, B-cell-depleted T cells, or PBMCs.

Germline V CDR1 and CDR2: SGHRS, YFSETQ. Trimming cost V 2 bases and J 4 bases; bases outside gene matches: 9. CDR3 size: 17 residues. In the source study's methods: Reference gene primer amplification gave estimated nucleated cell counts. TCRdb's copy holds only in-frame clones and misses some; the assay was immunoSEQ multiplex PCR. V, J and clone size derive from that table, while D and trimming were established from the DNA sequence. The table shows roughly 180,000 clones, with about 91% occurring only once. The sequence was obtained from a woman aged 25 to 39 with acute or convalescent COVID-19. Sequenced material: peripheral blood. The V gene is TRBV5-1, the J gene TRBJ2-3, with 11 bases fitting TRBD2. CDR3 nucleotide sequence: TGCGCCAGCAGCTTTTTAACTAGCGGGAGTCTGGCAGATACGCAGTATTTT. This gives the protein CASSFLTSGSLADTQYF.